The 30 T cell receptor beta chains reported below all come from one sample, sequenced in a study of chemoradiotherapy in HPV16-positive cancers. The repertoire was sequenced with immunoSEQ multiplex PCR; TCRdb's copy has only in-frame clones and lacks some. The sample shows under 15,000 clones, roughly four fifths of them seen only once. Sample acquisition took place from a patient who underwent chemoradiotherapy. The source is a human donor with HPV-associated anogenital cancer.

The J gene is TRBJ2-3, the V gene TRBV29-1; TRBD1 might be the D (6 bases). Between the trimmed V and J ends, which lost 5 bases and 0 bases, there was a span of 18 bases. The CDR3 covers 16 residues. Per germline, CDR1 SQVTM and CDR2 ANQGSEA. The CDR3 protein is CSVPRGGLASTDTQYF. The CDR3 nucleotides are TGCAGCGTTCCCCGTGGGGGCCTCGCTAGCACAGATACGCAGTATTTT.

The chain is built from TRBV5-4 and TRBJ2-6; D remains ambiguous. This CDR3 spans 15 amino acids. Looked up from germline, CDR1 is SGHNT and CDR2 is YYREEE (reference sequence). Trimming removed 6 bases from V and 0 bases from J, with 10 bases in between. CDR3 nucleotide sequence: TGTGCCAGCATCGACCATAACTCTGGGGCCAACGTCCTGACTTTC. Amino acid sequence: CASIDHNSGANVLTF.

The gene calls are TRBV19 and TRBJ1-5; 7 bases are shared with TRBD1. J lost 4 bases, V lost 8 bases, and 2 bases had no gene match. Germline CDR1 reads LNHDA; CDR2 reads SQIVND (reference sequence). The CDR3 runs to 12 residues. The CDR3 spells CASQGVNQPQHF. The CDR3 nucleotides are TGTGCCAGTCAGGGGGTTAATCAGCCCCAGCATTTT.

The rearrangement joins TRBV28 to TRBJ2-5, with TRBD2 as a possible D gene (6 bases). Germline loops: CDR1 MDHEN, CDR2 SYDVKM. The CDR3 contains 13 residues. The V and J ends lost 9 bases and 2 bases respectively, with 13 bases between them. CDR3 nucleotide sequence: TGTGCCAGTACCTTTGGGGGGCAAGAGACCCAGTACTTC. As protein: CASTFGGQETQYF.

This clone appeared once. This chain joins TRBV5-6 and TRBJ1-6; maybe TRBD1 (6 bases). Trimming removed 3 bases from V and 10 bases from J, with 20 bases in between. The CDR3 totals 16 residues. Germline loops: CDR1 SGHDT, CDR2 YYEEEE. CDR3 residues: CASSSGPTGGISPLHF. CDR3 bases: TGTGCCAGCAGCTCCGGGCCGACAGGAGGAATATCACCCCTCCACTTT.

This clone was counted once. The rearrangement uses TRBV6-6 and TRBJ2-6, with D unclear. The length of the CDR3 is 15 residues. V was cut by 4 bases and J by 4 bases, with 11 bases left in between. Germline V gene lookup returns CDR1 MNHNY and CDR2 SVGAGI (reference sequence). DNA for the CDR3: TGTGCCAGCAGTTCCCTAGATTCCGGGGCCAACGTCCTGACTTTC. As protein: CASSSLDSGANVLTF.

The rearrangement uses TRBV13 and TRBJ2-1, with 8 bases aligning to TRBD1. Looked up from germline, CDR1 is PRHDT and CDR2 is FYEKMQ (reference sequence). The CDR3 is 16 residues long. Germline trimming cut 3 bases from V and 2 bases from J; bases unmatched to any gene: 6. CDR3 nucleotide sequence: TGTGCCAGCAGCTTGGCTCAGGGGGCCCCCTACAATGAGCAGTTCTTC. It is translated as CASSLAQGAPYNEQFF.

V and J are TRBV7-6 and TRBJ1-6, with D hard to call. The germline gives CDR1 SGHVS, CDR2 FNYEAQ. The V end was cut by 4 bases, the J end by 12 bases, with 10 bases between. This CDR3 is 12 amino acids long. The CDR3 sequence: CASSSMVGPLHF. The CDR3 nucleotides are TGTGCCAGCAGCTCCATGGTCGGACCCCTCCACTTT.

This chain joins TRBV5-1 and TRBJ1-4, with D maybe TRBD1 (6 bases). Trimming cost V 2 bases and J 7 bases, with 9 bases left between them. The CDR3 is 13 residues long. Per the germline V gene, CDR1 is SGHRS and CDR2 is YFSETQ. The CDR3 loop reads CASSFGGREKLFF. CDR3 bases: TGCGCCAGCAGCTTCGGGGGCCGTGAAAAACTGTTTTTT.

This clone was observed a single time. The chain is built from TRBV30 and TRBJ2-3; 10 bases line up with TRBD2. V shed 5 bases and J 1 base; nucleotides not matched to a gene: 9. CDR1 and CDR2 (germline): GTSNPN, SVGIG (reference sequence). CDR3 length: 16 amino acids. CDR3 DNA sequence: TGTGCCTGGGAAAATACCGGGACTAGCGGCACAGATACGCAGTATTTT. It codes for CAWENTGTSGTDTQYF.

V usage is TRBV5-5 and J usage is TRBJ1-4; D is uncertain. The germline V gene has CDR1 SGHKS and CDR2 YYEKEE (reference sequence). With 4 bases removed from V and 3 bases from J, the gap between germline ends came to 13 bases. The CDR3 spans 15 residues. The CDR3 nucleotides are TGTGCCAGCAGCCAACTAGGAAGGGCTAATGAAAAACTGTTTTTT. Residues: CASSQLGRANEKLFF.

The genes are TRBV2 and TRBJ2-5; D is uncertain. Germline lookup yields CDR1 SNHLY and CDR2 FYNNEI. The V and J ends lost 4 bases and 2 bases respectively, with 11 bases between them. There are 14 residues in the CDR3. For the CDR3, the DNA is TGTGCCAGCAGTGTCCGAACCAGACAAGAGACCCAGTACTTC. It is translated as CASSVRTRQETQYF.

The rearrangement uses TRBV5-8 and TRBJ1-2; D not certain. The CDR3 length is 14 residues. Germline-derived CDR1 and CDR2 are SGHTS and YDEGEE. Trimming stripped 0 bases from V and 8 bases from J, with 14 bases between. CDR3 loop: CASSLGSPTRGYTF. CDR3 coding DNA: TGTGCCAGCAGCTTGGGATCTCCTACCAGGGGCTACACCTTC.

Only a few counts were recorded for this clone. The chain uses TRBV27 and TRBJ2-1; 10 bases are a match to TRBD1. The CDR3 has 14 residues. The trim removed 3 bases at V and 7 bases at J, leaving 3 bases unmatched. Germline V gives CDR1 MNHEY, CDR2 SMNVEV (reference sequence). The CDR3 DNA follows: TGTGCCAGCAGTTTCGGGACAGGGGTGAATGAGCAGTTCTTC. This codes for CASSFGTGVNEQFF.

The chain couples TRBV15 to TRBJ2-2; D is unclear. The CDR3 has 13 amino acids. With 1 base removed from V and 4 bases from J, the gap between germline ends came to 4 bases. Germline CDR1 reads LNHNV; CDR2 reads YYDKDF (reference sequence). The CDR3 is CATSRVFTGELFF. The CDR3 DNA is TGTGCCACCAGCAGAGTGTTCACCGGGGAGCTGTTTTTT.

This clone has just one count. The V gene is TRBV28, the J gene TRBJ1-2, with 8 bases identical to TRBD1. V trimming: 7 bases; J trimming: 6 bases; junction bases outside the gene matches: 4. CDR1 is MDHEN, CDR2 SYDVKM, per germline. The CDR3 is 12 amino acids. The CDR3 DNA follows: TGTGCCAGCACACGGACAGGGCATGGCTACACCTTC. Translating gives CASTRTGHGYTF.

The chain carries TRBV15 and TRBJ1-1; the D gene is possibly TRBD1 (5 bases). Trimming pared 5 bases from V and 3 bases from J, leaving 13 bases between. Per germline, CDR1 LNHNV and CDR2 YYDKDF (reference sequence). This CDR3 comprises 14 residues. The CDR3 DNA follows: TGTGCCACCAGCGAGAATAGGGGCTACACTGAAGCTTTCTTT. This translates into CATSENRGYTEAFF.

This clone was seen a single time. The chain recombines TRBV4-2 with TRBJ2-1, with 8 bases identical to TRBD2. The V gene end was trimmed by 5 bases and the J gene end by 3 bases; junction bases not matched to a gene: 6. From germline, CDR1 is LGHNA and CDR2 YNFKEQ. The CDR3 extends over 15 amino acids. CDR3 nucleotides: TGTGCCAGCAGCGCACCGGGACTAGACTACAATGAGCAGTTCTTC. This encodes CASSAPGLDYNEQFF.

This clone was counted once. The rearrangement links TRBV28 to TRBJ1-2; the D gene is possibly TRBD1 (5 bases). The CDR3 runs 12 residues. In germline, CDR1 is MDHEN, CDR2 SYDVKM. Trimming pared 7 bases from V and 8 bases from J, leaving 14 bases between. The CDR3 sequence: CASKLQGVGYTF. The CDR3 nucleotides read TGTGCCAGCAAACTACAAGGGGTAGGCTACACCTTC.

The chain joins TRBV7-9 to TRBJ1-1; TRBD1 matches at 7 bases. Germline assignment: CDR1 SEHNR and CDR2 FQNEAQ (reference sequence). The CDR3 loop spans 13 amino acids. The ends lost 1 base at V and 5 bases at J; junction bases unmatched: 1. The CDR3 sequence: CASSLEQGTEAFF. The CDR3 nucleotides read TGTGCCAGCAGCTTAGAACAGGGGACTGAAGCTTTCTTT.

The table lists this clone with a few counts. The genes are TRBV11-2 and TRBJ1-6, with TRBD1 matching 7 bases. V dropped 7 bases and J dropped 8; count of bases not matched to a gene: 8. CDR1 and CDR2 (germline): SGHAT, FQNNGV. The CDR3 totals 14 residues. The CDR3: CASIKTGIDSPLHF. The CDR3 bases are TGTGCCAGCATCAAGACAGGGATCGATTCACCCCTCCACTTT.

The chain couples TRBV6-5 to TRBJ2-1, with D possibly matching TRBD1 (5 bases). Germline CDR1 MNHEY, CDR2 SVGAGI. The V end was cut by 4 bases, the J end by 6 bases, with 10 bases between. CDR3 length: 13 amino acids. Here the CDR3 reads CASSFQGPNEQFF. In nucleotides, the CDR3 is TGTGCCAGCAGTTTTCAGGGTCCCAATGAGCAGTTCTTC.

The chain carries TRBV5-6 and TRBJ1-6; D possibly corresponds to TRBD1 (5 bases). Per the germline V gene, CDR1 is SGHDT and CDR2 is YYEEEE. Trimming cost V 4 bases and J 9 bases, with 17 bases left between them. This CDR3 comprises 15 residues. The CDR3 here is CASSQLETVSSPLHF. The DNA for the CDR3 is TGTGCCAGCAGCCAGCTCGAGACAGTGAGTTCACCCCTCCACTTT. The complete variable domain, with remaining parts taken from reference TRBV5-6 and TRBJ1-6, reads DAGVTQSPTHLIKTRGQQVTLRCSPKSGHDTVSWYQQALGQGPQFIFQYYEEEERQRGNFPDRFSGHQFPNYSSELNVNALLLGDSALYLCASSQLETVSSPLHFGNGTRLTVT.

The J gene is TRBJ2-7, the V gene TRBV12-5, with 9 positions matching TRBD1. Germline CDR1 LGHNT, CDR2 FRNRAP. Unmatched junction bases numbered 6, after V lost 1 base and J lost 2 bases. The CDR3 extends over 16 amino acids. Here the CDR3 DNA reads TGTGCTAGTGGTTTGGCCGCGGGACAGGGTACCTACGAGCAGTACTTC. Protein: CASGLAAGQGTYEQYF.

The J gene is TRBJ2-5, the V gene TRBV18; possible D gene TRBD1, 5 bases. Germline values: CDR1 KGHSH, CDR2 LQKENI. V shed 0 bases and J shed 7 bases, with 18 bases lying between them. The CDR3 length is 16 residues. The CDR3 DNA sequence: TGTGCCAGCTCACCACCGGATGCCAGGGCCCTCCGGACCCAGTACTTC. Translated, it gives CASSPPDARALRTQYF.

The chain couples TRBV7-8 to TRBJ1-1; D not certain. V was trimmed by 1 base and J by 8 bases, leaving 8 bases between them. Germline values: CDR1 SGHVS, CDR2 FQNEAQ. This CDR3 is 12 amino acids long. DNA for the CDR3: TGTGCCAGCAGCTTAGGGGTTCGGGAAGCTTTCTTT. Protein: CASSLGVREAFF.

This clone was detected only a few times. The rearrangement uses TRBV5-8 and TRBJ1-2; D not certain. V was cut by 1 base and J by 5 bases, with 6 bases left in between. Germline values: CDR1 SGHTS, CDR2 YDEGEE. The CDR3 runs to 12 residues. CDR3: CASSLMSYGYTF. CDR3 coding DNA: TGTGCCAGCAGCTTGATGAGTTATGGCTACACCTTC.

This chain connects TRBV28 to TRBJ2-1, with unresolved D. The CDR3 spans 12 residues. Trimming removed 9 bases from V and 5 bases from J, with 11 bases in between. Looked up from germline, CDR1 is MDHEN and CDR2 is SYDVKM. The CDR3 DNA sequence: TGTGCCAGAAAAATGGGGAACAATGAGCAGTTCTTC. Its translation is CARKMGNNEQFF.

The genes are TRBV9 and TRBJ1-3; weak D call: TRBD1 (5 bases). The CDR3 covers 14 residues. Trimming shortened V by 7 bases and J by 4 bases, and 15 bases separated the two germline ends. Germline-derived CDR1 and CDR2 are SGDLS and YYNGEE. The CDR3: CASGDSLYGNTIYF. For the CDR3, the DNA is TGTGCCAGCGGGGACTCACTCTACGGAAACACCATATATTTT.

As DNA, the CDR3 is TGTGCCAGTAGTACCTTACCCACAGGGGGCGGCGGCTACACCTTC. It encodes CASSTLPTGGGGYTF. This chain links TRBV19 with TRBJ1-2; 9 bases are a match to TRBD1. Germline values: CDR1 LNHDA, CDR2 SQIVND (reference sequence). After removal of 4 bases from V and 8 bases from J, the junction contained 11 bases not matched to a gene. The CDR3 sequence is 15 residues long.